These 4 T cell receptor beta chains were all obtained from the same sample, sequenced in a study of T-cell reconstitution after alpha-beta-depleted transplantation in children. During its preparation, the TCRbeta library received unique molecular identifiers. A single record per CDR3 protein comes from TCRdb applying MiXCR to the PCR reads. The table records 360,000 or so distinct CDR3 sequences, around 21% of them present only once. The starting material was PBMCs from the stem cell graft donor, obtained from the stem cell graft. These receptors were obtained from a human donor who donated a stem cell graft to a child with acute myeloid leukemia.

V is TRBV27 and J is TRBJ2-7; TRBD2 matches 9 bases. CDR3 length: 17 residues. Germline trimming cut 5 bases from V and 5 bases from J; bases unmatched to any gene: 16. CDR1 is MNHEY and CDR2 is SMNVEV in the germline V gene (reference sequence). CDR3 DNA sequence: TGTGCCAGCAGTCCCGTAGGGGTAGCGGGAGCAGACGACGAGCAGTACTTC. Translated, it gives CASSPVGVAGADDEQYF.

This clonotype was counted many times. This chain's CDR3 is CASSWTGHLMNTEAFF. Here the CDR3 DNA reads TGCGCCAGCAGCTGGACGGGACACCTTATGAACACTGAAGCTTTCTTT. J is TRBJ1-1 and V is TRBV5-1; D possibly corresponds to TRBD1 (6 bases). The CDR3 extends over 16 amino acids. Germline V gene lookup returns CDR1 SGHRS and CDR2 YFSETQ. The V end lost 3 bases, the J end lost 0 bases, and 15 bases lay between the germline ends.

The chain is built from TRBV5-1 and TRBJ2-1; D could derive from TRBD1 or TRBD2 (5 bases each). V lost 1 base to trimming and J lost 2 bases, with 19 bases between them. The CDR3 runs to 18 residues. Germline-derived CDR1 and CDR2 are SGHRS and YFSETQ. The CDR3 loop is CASSLFGAGIVAYNEQFF. For the CDR3, the DNA is TGCGCCAGCAGCTTGTTCGGGGCAGGGATCGTCGCCTACAATGAGCAGTTCTTC. Full variable domain (remainder filled in from reference TRBV5-1 and TRBJ2-1): KAGVTQTPRYLIKTRGQQVTLSCSPISGHRSVSWYQQTPGQGLQFLFEYFSETQRNKGNFPGRFSGRQFSNSRSEMNVSTLELGDSALYLCASSLFGAGIVAYNEQFFGPGTRLTVL.

V and J are TRBV7-2 and TRBJ2-1; 7 bases match TRBD2. The junction had 5 bases not matched to a gene; V was cut back by 2 bases and J by 4 bases. The CDR3 totals 15 residues. CDR1 is SGHTA and CDR2 is FQGNSA in the germline V gene. The CDR3 DNA reads as TGTGCCAGCAGCTTAAGCGGGAACATGTACAATGAGCAGTTCTTC. Translation gives CASSLSGNMYNEQFF.